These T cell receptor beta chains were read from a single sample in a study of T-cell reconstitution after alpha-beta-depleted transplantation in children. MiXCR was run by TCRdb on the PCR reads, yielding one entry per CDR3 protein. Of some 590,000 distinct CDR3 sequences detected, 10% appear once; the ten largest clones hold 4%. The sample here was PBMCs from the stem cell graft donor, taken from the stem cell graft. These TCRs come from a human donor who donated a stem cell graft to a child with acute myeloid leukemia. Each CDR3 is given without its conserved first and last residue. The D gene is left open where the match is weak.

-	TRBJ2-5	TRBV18	ASSPPHTGQETQY
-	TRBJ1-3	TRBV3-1	ASSQAGGSGNTIY
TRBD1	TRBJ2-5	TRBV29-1	SAQGSDRGPETQY
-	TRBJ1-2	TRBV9	ASSVDPGAINGYT
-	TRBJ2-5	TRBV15	ATSRALISRETQY
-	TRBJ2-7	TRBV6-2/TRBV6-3	ASRGSGTSSYEQY
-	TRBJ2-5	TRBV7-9	ASSLGTRVGLEETQY
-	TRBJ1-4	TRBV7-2	ASSQDGGTNEKLF
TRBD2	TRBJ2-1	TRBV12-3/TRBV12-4	ASSHTSGEQF
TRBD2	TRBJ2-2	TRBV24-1	ATSQRDAGTGELF
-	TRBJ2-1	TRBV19	ASSIVERVWANNEQF
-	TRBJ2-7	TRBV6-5	ASSYGGSISYEQY
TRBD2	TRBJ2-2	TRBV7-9	ASSPSGVVTGELF
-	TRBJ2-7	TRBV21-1	ASSQEGFSSYEQY
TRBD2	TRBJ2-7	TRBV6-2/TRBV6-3	ASGPTSKLLTSGRAYEQY
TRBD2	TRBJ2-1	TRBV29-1	SVRTSSYNEQF
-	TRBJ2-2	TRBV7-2	ASSLDPVPLGELF
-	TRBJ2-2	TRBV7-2	ASSLRVGLAGELF
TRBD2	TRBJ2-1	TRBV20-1	SARDRLIAGRSYNEQF
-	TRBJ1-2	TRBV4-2	ASSQDLVQAANYGYT
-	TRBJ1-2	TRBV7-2	ASSLDYGYT
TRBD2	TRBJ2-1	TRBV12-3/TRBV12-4	ASRPTSGNEQF
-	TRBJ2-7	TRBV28	ASSWGFEQY
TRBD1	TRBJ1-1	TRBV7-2	ASSSAGTGYTEAF
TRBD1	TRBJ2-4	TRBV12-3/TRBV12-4	ASTPDRGKNIQY
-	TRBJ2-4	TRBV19	ASSIDIAGLGKNIQY
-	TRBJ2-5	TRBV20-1	SATGLDVPETQY
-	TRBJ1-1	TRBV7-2	ASSGSWRLSTEAF
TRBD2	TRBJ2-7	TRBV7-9	ASSPPRLAGENEQY
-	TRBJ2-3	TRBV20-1	SAIADPFTDTQY
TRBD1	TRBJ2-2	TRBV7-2	ASSLDGTGRGRELF
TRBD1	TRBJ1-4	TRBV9	ASSAEQGVYEKLF
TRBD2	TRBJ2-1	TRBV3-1	ASSRRLRTSGSRRNEQF
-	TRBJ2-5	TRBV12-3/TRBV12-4	ASSLGAQSLETQY
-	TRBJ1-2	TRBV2	ASSRLNYGYT
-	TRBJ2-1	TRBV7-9	ASSPTGGGEQF
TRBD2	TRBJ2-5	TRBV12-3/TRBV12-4	ASSFGLAAQETQY
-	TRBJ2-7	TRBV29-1	SVEGTEKFNEQY
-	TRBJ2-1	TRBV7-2	ASSSYLGGEQF
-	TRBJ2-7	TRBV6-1	ASRFPGTGEQY
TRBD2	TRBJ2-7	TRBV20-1	SARDSGSYNYEQY
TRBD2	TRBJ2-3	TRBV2	ASSRLAGAQTDTQY
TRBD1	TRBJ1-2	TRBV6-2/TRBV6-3	ASSEGAYGYT
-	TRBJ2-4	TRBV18	ASSPLEGAGNIQY
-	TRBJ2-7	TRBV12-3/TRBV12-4	ASTWDRSYEQY
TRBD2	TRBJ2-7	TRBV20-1	SAHGTSTSYEQY
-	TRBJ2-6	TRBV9	ASSVVGTGANVLT
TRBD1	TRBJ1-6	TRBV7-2	ASSFILLQGQRDSPLH
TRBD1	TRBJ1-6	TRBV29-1	SVAIGGQGASPLH
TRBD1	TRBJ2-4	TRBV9	ASSRESGQGVTKNIQY
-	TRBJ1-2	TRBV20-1	SATGPDLFPSYGYT
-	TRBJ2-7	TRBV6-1	ASRDSSYEQY
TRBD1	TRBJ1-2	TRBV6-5	ASSYSDRDIYGYT